The clone carrying this T cell receptor beta chain was detected many times. Antigen specificity is unknown. Sequence at one end of the junction differs from germline and may be a read error. Read data end 3 residues before the CDR3 end; the end is taken from the germline J gene. These data originate in a study of T cell clonality in common variable immunodeficiency. Study-wide findings and caveats: Compared with controls, CVID subjects had fewer shared TCRbeta clones.

Most patients and controls had Caucasian heritage. Germline assignment: CDR1 LGHNA and CDR2 YNFKEQ. The CDR3 contains 16 residues. CVID and control samples used equivalent genomic DNA input. Method: immunoSEQ multiplex PCR; TCRdb's copy keeps in-frame clones and lacks some. Recorded here are tens of thousands of clones, with no singletons, and the ten leading clones hold approximately 0.8%. The sequenced sample consisted of peripheral blood mononuclear cells. The chain combines TRBV4-2 with TRBJ2-6, with 9 bases matching TRBD1. The receptor's source is a person aged 18 to 70 in good health. Partial CDR3 DNA: TGCGCCAGCCGACAGGGGGAAGGATCTGGGGCCAACGTC. It codes for CASRQGEGSGANV. The CDR3 reads in full as CASRQGEGSGANVLTF.